These 32 T cell receptor beta chains were sequenced from one sample in a study of T cells expressing NK-cell markers. No DNA is given; TCRdb re-called the 5' RACE reads and lists each CDR3 protein once. The table for this sample gives 450,000 to 600,000 distinct CDR3 sequences. The source material was blood T cells: a sorted CD56 or NKG2C T cell subset, CD4+ or CD8+ T cells, or bulk PBMC T cells (not recorded which). These receptor sequences come from a man aged 18 to 30 in good health.

This rearrangement joins TRBV27 to TRBJ1-5. The length of the CDR3 is 16 residues. CDR1 is MNHEY and CDR2 is SMNVEV in the germline V gene (reference sequence). CDR3 protein: CASSPRRRQTNQPQHF.

V gene TRBV15 combines with J gene TRBJ2-4. The CDR3 contains 15 residues. CDR1 is LNHNV, CDR2 YYDKDF, per germline (reference sequence). CDR3 sequence: CATSKQDLAKNIQYF.

The rearrangement uses TRBV7-9 and TRBJ2-2; there is no DNA to check the TCRdb D call of TRBD1. The germline V gene encodes CDR1 SEHNR and CDR2 FQNEAQ (reference sequence). This CDR3 comprises 14 residues. This CDR3 reads CASKPGFGTGELFF.

V usage is TRBV20-1 and J usage is TRBJ1-2; the D gene TCRdb calls, TRBD1, cannot be checked with no DNA. The germline gives CDR1 DFQATT, CDR2 SNEGSKA (reference sequence). The CDR3 has 12 residues. The CDR3 is CSAKTGEYGYTF.

The CDR3 reads CASSLLSSEQFF. V is TRBV27 and J is TRBJ2-1. Germline V gene lookup returns CDR1 MNHEY and CDR2 SMNVEV (reference sequence). The CDR3 is 12 amino acids.

V and J are TRBV20-1 and TRBJ2-5. CDR3 length equals 16 residues. Germline assignment: CDR1 DFQATT and CDR2 SNEGSKA (reference sequence). The chain's CDR3 is CSASPHFGGHQETQYF.

The rearrangement joins TRBV28 to TRBJ1-4; TCRdb returns TRBD1, unconfirmable since there is no DNA. The CDR3 covers 15 residues. CDR1 and CDR2 from the germline V gene are MDHEN and SYDVKM. The CDR3 protein is CASSPPRDRVVKLFF.

The gene calls are TRBV5-6 and TRBJ2-3; TCRdb calls TRBD1, which cannot be checked without DNA. Germline V lookup: CDR1 SGHDT, CDR2 YYEEEE. This CDR3 has 15 amino acids. The CDR3 reads CASNGGGAEVDTQYF.

V is TRBV15 and J is TRBJ2-7. Per germline, CDR1 LNHNV and CDR2 YYDKDF (reference sequence). This CDR3 is 16 amino acids long. The CDR3 sequence: CATSREISSEFYEQYF. Filled out from reference TRBV15 and TRBJ2-7, the complete variable domain reads DAMVIQNPRYQVTQFGKPVTLSCSQTLNHNVMYWYQQKSSQAPKLLFHYYDKDFNNEADTPDNFQSRRPNTSFCFLDIRSPGLGDTAMYLCATSREISSEFYEQYFGPGTRLTVT.

The rearrangement links TRBV20-1 to TRBJ2-1; checking the TCRdb D call of TRBD2 is not possible without DNA. Germline V gene data show CDR1 as DFQATT and CDR2 as SNEGSKA (reference sequence). This CDR3 spans 18 amino acids. The CDR3: CSARRELAGLRSYNEQFF.

This chain's CDR3 is CSVASVAGGKYEQYF. This chain connects TRBV29-1 to TRBJ2-7; TCRdb reports TRBD2, a call that lacks DNA to check it against. Looked up from germline, CDR1 is SQVTM and CDR2 is ANQGSEA. CDR3 size: 15 residues.

The chain uses TRBV12-3 or TRBV12-4 and TRBJ1-1; with no DNA, the TCRdb D assignment of TRBD1 cannot be verified. The CDR3 runs 16 residues. The CDR3: CASSPRRTGKLTEAFF.

The chain joins TRBV11-2 to TRBJ2-5. The germline CDR1 and CDR2 sequences are SGHAT and FQNNGV. The CDR3 has 15 amino acids. This CDR3 reads CASSLDRGHQETQYF.

V and J are TRBV7-9 and TRBJ1-2; TCRdb selects TRBD1, and the lack of DNA leaves this call unchecked. The CDR3 runs to 15 residues. Germline V gene sequence: CDR1 SEHNR, CDR2 FQNEAQ (reference sequence). The CDR3 loop reads CASSLVGASSYGYTF.

CDR3 in amino acids: CASSLARETDTQYF. The J gene is TRBJ2-3, the V gene TRBV7-9; TCRdb's assignment of TRBD1 cannot be checked, as there is no DNA. Germline CDR1 is SEHNR and CDR2 is FQNEAQ (reference sequence). The CDR3 is 14 residues long.

The rearrangement links TRBV9 to TRBJ1-2. CDR3 length: 17 amino acids. Germline lookup yields CDR1 SGDLS and CDR2 YYNGEE. This chain's CDR3 is CASSGYQKDQSHYGYTF.

V is TRBV6-2 or TRBV6-3 and J is TRBJ2-1; TCRdb lists TRBD2, though no DNA is available to test this call. CDR3 length: 16 residues. Germline-derived CDR1 and CDR2 are MNHEY and SVGEGT. CDR3 residues: CASSKLRAGVGNEQFF.

The V gene is TRBV20-1, the J gene TRBJ2-7; the TCRdb call, TRBD2, lacks DNA for checking. CDR1 is DFQATT and CDR2 is SNEGSKA in the germline V gene (reference sequence). This CDR3 has 13 residues. Here the CDR3 reads CSASEVRSYEQYF.

V gene TRBV20-1 combines with J gene TRBJ2-7; TCRdb's assignment of TRBD2 cannot be checked, as there is no DNA. CDR1 is DFQATT, CDR2 SNEGSKA, per germline (reference sequence). CDR3 size: 17 residues. CDR3 amino acids: CSAEVMSSGRAWDEQYF.

V is TRBV5-1 and J is TRBJ2-3; lacking DNA, the TRBD1 call made by TCRdb goes unchecked. The length of the CDR3 is 18 residues. CDR1 and CDR2 from the germline V gene are SGHRS and YFSETQ. CDR3 amino acids: CASSRQKGGPISTDTQYF.

The CDR3 is CAISEGQNQPQHF. The chain has TRBV10-3 and TRBJ1-5; the D call from TCRdb, TRBD1, cannot be confirmed without DNA. CDR1 is ENHRY and CDR2 is SYGVKD in the germline V gene. The CDR3 covers 13 residues.

This chain joins TRBV10-1 and TRBJ2-3; TCRdb gives TRBD1 as the D gene, but with no DNA this cannot be confirmed. The CDR3 contains 16 residues. Germline CDR1 is WNHNN and CDR2 is SYGVQD (reference sequence). The CDR3 reads CASSVERDRATDTQYF.

V gene TRBV7-9 combines with J gene TRBJ2-1; TCRdb's assignment of TRBD1 cannot be checked, as there is no DNA. CDR1 and CDR2 (germline): SEHNR, FQNEAQ (reference sequence). The CDR3 runs 15 residues. The CDR3 is CASSSRDRGPHEQFF.

The rearrangement uses TRBV6-2 or TRBV6-3 and TRBJ2-1. This CDR3 region has 15 residues. Germline lookup yields CDR1 MNHEY and CDR2 SVGEGT. The chain's CDR3 is CASSLKAASYNEQFF.

The chain is built from TRBV28 and TRBJ2-7. Germline CDR1 reads MDHEN; CDR2 reads SYDVKM. The CDR3 is made up of 14 amino acids. This CDR3 is CASRSLATSYEQYF.

The rearrangement uses TRBV12-3 or TRBV12-4 and TRBJ2-1; without DNA, the TCRdb call of TRBD2 cannot be checked. The length of the CDR3 is 15 residues. CDR3: CASRIVGVGPDEQFF.

The chain carries TRBV5-1 and TRBJ1-1. Germline CDR1 SGHRS, CDR2 YFSETQ. The CDR3 is 16 amino acids. CDR3: CASSVDVSGGGTEAFF.

The rearrangement joins TRBV2 to TRBJ1-5; as DNA is missing, the TRBD1 call by TCRdb cannot be tested. The CDR3 consists of 14 residues. Germline V gene sequence: CDR1 SNHLY, CDR2 FYNNEI. This chain's CDR3 is CASTELGLNQPQHF.

This chain connects TRBV12-3 or TRBV12-4 to TRBJ1-1. The CDR3 is made up of 14 amino acids. CDR3 loop: CASSFGRLGTEAFF.

The chain has TRBV27 and TRBJ1-1. This CDR3 spans 14 amino acids. Looked up from germline, CDR1 is MNHEY and CDR2 is SMNVEV (reference sequence). The CDR3 sequence: CANGPHKVATEAFF.

The chain recombines TRBV12-3 or TRBV12-4 with TRBJ2-5; TCRdb outputs TRBD1, but without DNA this stays unchecked. The CDR3 length is 15 residues. Here the CDR3 reads CASTSGIGSGETQYF.

The chain combines TRBV7-8 with TRBJ2-7. The length of the CDR3 is 15 residues. Germline CDR1 reads SGHVS; CDR2 reads FQNEAQ. The CDR3 reads CASSLGAGTTYEQYF. Drawing the rest from reference TRBV7-8 and TRBJ2-7, the complete variable domain is GAGVSQSPRYKVAKRGQDVALRCDPISGHVSLFWYQQALGQGPEFLTYFQNEAQLDKSGLPSDRFFAERPEGSVSTLKIQRTQQEDSAVYLCASSLGAGTTYEQYFGPGTRLTVT.